This T cell receptor beta chain comes out of a study of tissue T cells after allogeneic stem cell transplantation. Sequencing of TCRbeta CDR3 at survey depth gave sequences and template counts. Repertoires were generated with immunoSEQ multiplex PCR, while TCRdb's copy carries only in-frame clones and drops some. The sample has thousands of clones; roughly 45% are singletons. The sample's time point: mouse harvest day 7 after allogeneic transplant. Each mouse received 10^7 T-cell-depleted marrow cells plus 10^6 splenic CD5+ T cells by tail vein. B6 (H2b) cells into BALB/c (H2d) mice; tissues taken at day 7 or 14. With 5 bases clipped from V and 0 bases from J, the junction kept 1 base outside the gene matches. There are 15 residues in the CDR3. From germline, CDR1 is MNHDT and CDR2 YYDKIL. Whole-study findings and limits: Anatomically similar tissues had similar TCR repertoires within each patient. Tissue-detected TCR repertoire was only partly captured by blood and spleen T cells.

Concerning this clone itself: Its antigen is unidentified. Gene and germline names: mouse. The read ends 1 residue early relative to the CDR3; the germline J gene fills the gap.

Sequenced sample: skin. The rearrangement links TRBV17 to TRBJ2-5; 11 bases match TRBD2. The TCR comes from a female BALB/c mouse given C57BL/6 T cells with graft-versus-host disease after an allogeneic hematopoietic cell transplant. This CDR3 is CASSWTGGNQDTQYF. The DNA read from the CDR3 is TGTGCTAGCAGTTGGACTGGGGGGAACCAAGACACCCAGTAC. Complete variable domain (other parts from reference TRBV17 and TRBJ2-5): DTTVKQNPRYKLARVGKPVNLICSQTMNHDTMYWYQKKPNQAPKLLLFYYDKILNREADTFEKFQSSRPNNSFCSLYIGSAGLEYSAMYLCASSWTGGNQDTQYFGPGTRLLVL.